This T cell receptor beta chain was profiled in a study of blood T cell repertoires in COVID-19. Study background: Donors in the United States, Italy and Spain gave samples during acute or convalescent COVID-19. T cells, B-cell-depleted T cells, or PBMCs provided the cDNA or gDNA that served as material.

Per the study methods: Counts of nucleated cells, estimated from reference gene primer amplification, were obtained. TCRdb's table, derived via immunoSEQ multiplex PCR, lists solely in-frame clones and lacks some. From that table come the V and J calls and clone size; the DNA was used to work out D and trimming. This sample has more than 95,000 clones, with 70% to 80% found just once. The sequencing input was peripheral blood. The sequence was collected from a man aged 45 to 65 with acute or convalescent COVID-19.

This chain's CDR3 is CSVRSGEYTGELFF. CDR3 nucleotides: TGCAGCGTGAGGTCAGGGGAGTATACCGGGGAGCTGTTTTTT. This sequence joins TRBV29-1 and TRBJ2-2; D is possibly TRBD1 (6 bases). The V end was cut by 6 bases, the J end by 5 bases, with 16 bases between. The CDR3 sequence is 14 residues long. The germline CDR1 and CDR2 sequences are SQVTM and ANQGSEA.